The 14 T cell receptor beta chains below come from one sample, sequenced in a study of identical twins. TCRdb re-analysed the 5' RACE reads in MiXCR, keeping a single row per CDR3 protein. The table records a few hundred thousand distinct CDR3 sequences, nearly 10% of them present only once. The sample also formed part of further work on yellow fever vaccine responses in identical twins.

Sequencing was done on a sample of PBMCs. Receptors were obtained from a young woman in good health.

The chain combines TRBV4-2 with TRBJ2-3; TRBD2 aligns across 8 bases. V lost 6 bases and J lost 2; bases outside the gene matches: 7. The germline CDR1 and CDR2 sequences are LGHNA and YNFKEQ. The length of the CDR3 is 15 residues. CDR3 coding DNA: TGTGCCAGCAGTCTTAGCGGGGAGAACACAGATACGCAGTATTTT. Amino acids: CASSLSGENTDTQYF.

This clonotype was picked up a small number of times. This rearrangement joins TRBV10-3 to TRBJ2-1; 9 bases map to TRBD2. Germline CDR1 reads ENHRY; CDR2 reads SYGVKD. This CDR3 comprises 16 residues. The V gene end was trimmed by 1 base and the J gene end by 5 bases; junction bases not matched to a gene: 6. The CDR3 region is CAISEFRLAGNNEQFF. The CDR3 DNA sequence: TGTGCCATCAGTGAGTTTAGGCTAGCGGGGAACAATGAGCAGTTCTTC.

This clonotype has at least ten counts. CDR3 sequence (DNA): TGCAGTGCTAGAGATCGGGGCATTGGGGAGACCCAGTACTTC. It specifies CSARDRGIGETQYF. This chain links TRBV20-1 with TRBJ2-5, with D perhaps being TRBD1 or TRBD2 (5 bases each). This CDR3 region has 14 residues. With 0 bases removed from V and 5 bases from J, the gap between germline ends came to 13 bases. Germline CDR1 DFQATT, CDR2 SNEGSKA (reference sequence).

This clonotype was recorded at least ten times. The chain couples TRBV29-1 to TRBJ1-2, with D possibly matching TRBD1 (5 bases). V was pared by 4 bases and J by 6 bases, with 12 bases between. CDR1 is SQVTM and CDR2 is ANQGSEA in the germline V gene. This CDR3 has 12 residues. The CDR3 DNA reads TGCAGCGTTGTCCGGGGGGACGATGGCTACACCTTC. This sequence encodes CSVVRGDDGYTF.

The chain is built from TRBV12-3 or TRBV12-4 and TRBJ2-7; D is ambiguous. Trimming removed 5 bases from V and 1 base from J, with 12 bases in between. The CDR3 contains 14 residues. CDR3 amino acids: CASSIGKGSYEQYF. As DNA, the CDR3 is TGTGCCAGCAGTATTGGGAAGGGTTCCTACGAGCAGTACTTC.

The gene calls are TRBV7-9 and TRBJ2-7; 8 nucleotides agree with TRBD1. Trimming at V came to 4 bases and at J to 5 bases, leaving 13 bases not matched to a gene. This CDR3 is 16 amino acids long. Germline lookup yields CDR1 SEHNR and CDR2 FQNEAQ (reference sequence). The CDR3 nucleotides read TGTGCCAGCAGCTCGACCCTTCCCCAGGGGGCCAACGAGCAGTACTTC. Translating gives CASSSTLPQGANEQYF.

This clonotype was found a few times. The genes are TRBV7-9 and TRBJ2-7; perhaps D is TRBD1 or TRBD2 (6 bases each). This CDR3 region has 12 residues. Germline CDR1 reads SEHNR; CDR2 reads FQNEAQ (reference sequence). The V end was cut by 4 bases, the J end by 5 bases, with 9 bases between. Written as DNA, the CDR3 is TGTGCCAGCAGCTCCGGGGGCAACGAGCAGTACTTC. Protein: CASSSGGNEQYF.

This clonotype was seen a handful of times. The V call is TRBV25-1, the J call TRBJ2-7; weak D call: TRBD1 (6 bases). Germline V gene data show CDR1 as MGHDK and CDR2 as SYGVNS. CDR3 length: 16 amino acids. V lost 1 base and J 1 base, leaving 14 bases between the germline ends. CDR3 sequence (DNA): TGTGCCAGCAGTGAATTTGAGGGGGTGGTTTCCTACGAGCAGTACTTC. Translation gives CASSEFEGVVSYEQYF.

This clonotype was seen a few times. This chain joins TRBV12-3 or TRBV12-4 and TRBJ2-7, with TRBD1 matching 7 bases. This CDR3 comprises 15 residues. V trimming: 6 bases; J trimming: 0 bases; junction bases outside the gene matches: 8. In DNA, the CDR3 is TGTGCCAGCAGATCGCAACCAGGGGGCTCCTACGAGCAGTACTTC. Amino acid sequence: CASRSQPGGSYEQYF.

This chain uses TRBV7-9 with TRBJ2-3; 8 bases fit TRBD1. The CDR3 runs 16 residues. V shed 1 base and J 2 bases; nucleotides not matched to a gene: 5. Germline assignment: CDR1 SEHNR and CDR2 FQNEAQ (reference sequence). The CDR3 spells CASSLGDRIHTDTQYF. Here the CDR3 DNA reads TGTGCCAGCAGCTTAGGGGACAGGATACACACAGATACGCAGTATTTT. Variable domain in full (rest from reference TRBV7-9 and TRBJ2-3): DTGVSQNPRHKITKRGQNVTFRCDPISEHNRLYWYRQTLGQGPEFLTYFQNEAQLEKSRLLSDRFSAERPKGSFSTLEIQRTEQGDSAMYLCASSLGDRIHTDTQYFGPGTRLTVL.

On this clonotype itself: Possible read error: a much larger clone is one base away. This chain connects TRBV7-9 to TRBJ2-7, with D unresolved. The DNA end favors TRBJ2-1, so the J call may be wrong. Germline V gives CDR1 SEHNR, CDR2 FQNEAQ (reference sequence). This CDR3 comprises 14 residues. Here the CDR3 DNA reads TGTGCCAGCAGCCCCCCGGTCATTACCTACGAGCAGTTCTTC. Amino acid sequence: CASSPPVITYEQFF.

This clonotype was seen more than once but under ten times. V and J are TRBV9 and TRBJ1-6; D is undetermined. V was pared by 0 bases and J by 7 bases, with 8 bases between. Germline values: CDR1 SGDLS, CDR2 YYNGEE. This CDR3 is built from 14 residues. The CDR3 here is CASSVATENSPLHF. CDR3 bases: TGTGCCAGCAGCGTAGCTACAGAGAATTCACCCCTCCACTTT.

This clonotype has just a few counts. Here the CDR3 reads CASSSDRKGPYEQYF. The CDR3 region has the DNA TGTGCCAGCAGCTCGGATAGGAAGGGGCCCTACGAGCAGTACTTC. The rearrangement links TRBV7-2 to TRBJ2-7; D is perhaps TRBD1 (5 bases). V dropped 4 bases and J dropped 2 bases, with 15 bases sitting between them. This CDR3 has 15 amino acids. Germline V gives CDR1 SGHTA, CDR2 FQGNSA.

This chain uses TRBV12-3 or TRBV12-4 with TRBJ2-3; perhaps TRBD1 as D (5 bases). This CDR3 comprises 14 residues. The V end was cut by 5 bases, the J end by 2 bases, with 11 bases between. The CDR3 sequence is CASSPPDNTDTQYF. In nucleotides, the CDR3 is TGTGCCAGCAGTCCTCCGGACAACACAGATACGCAGTATTTT.